Each of the 32 T cell receptor beta chains below was sequenced from the same sample in a study of blood T cell repertoires in COVID-19. TCRdb's table, derived via immunoSEQ multiplex PCR, lists solely in-frame clones and lacks some. This table holds some 150,000 clones, 75% to 90% found once. Sample: peripheral blood. The receptors were sampled from a man between 65 and 79 years old with acute or convalescent COVID-19.

The chain recombines TRBV6-5 with TRBJ2-7; no reliable D call. Germline lookup yields CDR1 MNHEY and CDR2 SVGAGI. V lost 0 bases and J 2 bases, leaving 14 bases between the germline ends. This CDR3 spans 16 amino acids. For the CDR3, the DNA is TGTGCCAGCAGTTACTCGGCGCAGGCTCAAACCTACGAGCAGTACTTC. Amino acids: CASSYSAQAQTYEQYF.

This clone was seen a single time. The chain uses TRBV10-1 and TRBJ1-4; TRBD1 matches at 7 bases. The CDR3 runs to 16 residues. Trimming at V came to 7 bases and at J to 7 bases, leaving 15 bases not matched to a gene. The germline gives CDR1 WNHNN, CDR2 SYGVQD (reference sequence). CDR3 region: CASNPQSDRVGEKLFF. CDR3 coding DNA: TGCGCCAGCAACCCCCAAAGTGACAGGGTGGGTGAAAAACTGTTTTTT.

This chain joins TRBV19 and TRBJ1-5; possibly TRBD1 for D (6 bases). The CDR3 spans 18 residues. Germline CDR1 reads LNHDA; CDR2 reads SQIVND (reference sequence). Trimming took 3 bases from V and 0 from J, leaving 18 bases between them. This CDR3 is CASSIARGGGYSNQPQHF. The CDR3, as DNA: TGTGCCAGTAGTATTGCCCGGGGAGGGGGTTATAGCAATCAGCCCCAGCATTTT.

The chain uses TRBV14 and TRBJ2-3; a possible D gene is TRBD2 (6 bases). The V end was cut by 3 bases, the J end by 3 bases, with 16 bases between. The germline gives CDR1 SGHDN, CDR2 FVKESK. The CDR3 is 16 residues long. The CDR3 DNA is TGTGCCAGCAGCCACCTCGGGACTTCCGTAACAGATACGCAGTATTTT. Residues: CASSHLGTSVTDTQYF.

V usage is TRBV19 and J usage is TRBJ1-1, with 8 bases that match TRBD1. J lost 4 bases, V lost 7 bases, and 17 bases had no gene match. The CDR3 length is 17 residues. CDR1 LNHDA and CDR2 SQIVND come from the germline V gene (reference sequence). The CDR3 sequence is CASTTDRGPQGSTEAFF. The CDR3 DNA reads TGTGCCAGTACTACCGACAGGGGTCCCCAGGGGAGCACTGAAGCTTTCTTT.

The genes are TRBV3-1 (or the pseudogene TRBV3-2) and TRBJ1-5; D call uncertain. V was trimmed by 1 base and J by 0 bases, leaving 13 bases between them. This CDR3 contains 17 residues. CDR1 and CDR2 (germline): LGHDT, YNNKEL (reference sequence). CDR3 region: CASSQGPWRYSNQPQHF. The CDR3 nucleotides are TGTGCCAGCAGCCAAGGTCCCTGGAGGTATAGCAATCAGCCCCAGCATTTT.

The chain links TRBV7-8 to TRBJ2-1; TRBD2 might be the D (6 bases). Trimming cost V 5 bases and J 9 bases, with 14 bases left between them. Germline CDR1 reads SGHVS; CDR2 reads FQNEAQ. There are 13 residues in the CDR3. The CDR3 nucleotides are TGTGCCAGCAGCGGGACTCAGGCTAGTGAGCAGTTCTTC. Residues: CASSGTQASEQFF.

The chain uses TRBV10-2 and TRBJ2-7; 11 bases line up with TRBD2. Germline V gene lookup returns CDR1 WSHSY and CDR2 SAAADI. CDR3 size: 13 residues. V lost 6 bases to trimming and J lost 5 bases; unmatched junction nucleotides: 3. The CDR3 reads CASRLAGEDEQYF. CDR3 bases: TGCGCCAGCAGACTAGCGGGGGAGGACGAGCAGTACTTC.

The V gene is TRBV6-1, the J gene TRBJ1-3; TRBD1 matches 10 bases. CDR1 is MNHNS, CDR2 SASEGT, per germline. The CDR3 contains 17 residues. V lost 4 bases, J lost 0 bases, and 6 bases stayed unmatched. The CDR3 coding sequence is TGTGCCAGCAGTGGGACAGGGGGGGTTCCCTCTGGAAACACCATATATTTT. Translating gives CASSGTGGVPSGNTIYF.

This chain joins TRBV7-9 and TRBJ2-4; D might be TRBD2 (6 bases). This CDR3 has 13 residues. The germline CDR1 and CDR2 sequences are SEHNR and FQNEAQ (reference sequence). Deletions cut 5 bases from V and 8 bases from J, with 13 bases between. The CDR3 is CASSPPGLDIQYF. CDR3 bases: TGTGCCAGCAGCCCGCCGGGACTTGACATTCAGTACTTC.

This chain joins TRBV29-1 and TRBJ2-1; tentative D call: TRBD1 (5 bases). The CDR3 is 16 residues long. Trimming shortened V by 6 bases and J by 6 bases, and 24 bases separated the two germline ends. Germline V gene lookup returns CDR1 SQVTM and CDR2 ANQGSEA. CDR3 sequence reads: CSVALGAQVLFNEQFF. CDR3 DNA sequence: TGCAGCGTCGCCCTAGGGGCACAGGTTCTCTTCAATGAGCAGTTCTTC.

The rearrangement joins TRBV3-1 (or the pseudogene TRBV3-2) to TRBJ2-7; the match to TRBD2 covers 13 bases. The CDR3 consists of 15 residues. Germline V gene sequence: CDR1 LGHDT, CDR2 YNNKEL (reference sequence). J was trimmed by 4 bases and V by 5 bases; bases with no gene match: 5. The CDR3 protein is CASSKGLAGVYEQYF. CDR3 DNA: TGTGCCAGCAGCAAAGGACTAGCGGGAGTTTACGAGCAGTACTTC.

The chain recombines TRBV5-1 with TRBJ1-6; 8 nucleotides line up with TRBD1. The CDR3 spans 15 residues. Germline V gene lookup returns CDR1 SGHRS and CDR2 YFSETQ. J was trimmed by 9 bases and V by 0 bases; bases with no gene match: 5. The chain's CDR3 is CASSLGGQGFSPLHF. CDR3 bases: TGCGCCAGCAGCTTGGGTGGACAGGGCTTTTCACCCCTCCACTTT.

The genes are TRBV7-3 and TRBJ1-1, with 7 bases that match TRBD1. CDR3 size: 15 residues. After removal of 2 bases from V and 1 base from J, the junction contained 4 bases not matched to a gene. Looked up from germline, CDR1 is SGHTA and CDR2 is FQGTGA. CDR3 coding DNA: TGTGCCAGCAGCTTAGGTGGGACAGCGAACACTGAAGCTTTCTTT. This gives the protein CASSLGGTANTEAFF.

The genes are TRBV7-8 and TRBJ2-7, with a possible D match to TRBD2 (6 bases). The CDR3 is 15 amino acids. Per germline, CDR1 SGHVS and CDR2 FQNEAQ. The V and J ends lost 5 bases and 6 bases respectively, with 20 bases between them. CDR3 nucleotide sequence: TGTGCCAGCAGCCCTGGCCCTGCGGCCGGGGGCGAGCAGTACTTC. As protein: CASSPGPAAGGEQYF.

The chain carries TRBV5-8 and TRBJ1-1, with a tentative D call TRBD1 (6 bases). Germline V CDR1 and CDR2: SGHTS, YDEGEE. The CDR3 runs to 15 residues. V shed 2 bases and J shed 2 bases, with 13 bases lying between them. The CDR3 protein is CASSFRPGGNTEAFF. The CDR3 DNA follows: TGTGCCAGCAGCTTCCGTCCGGGGGGCAACACTGAAGCTTTCTTT.

V usage is TRBV4-1 and J usage is TRBJ2-7; D is possibly TRBD1 (5 bases). Deletions cut 4 bases from V and 6 bases from J, with 13 bases between. Germline CDR1 reads MGHRA; CDR2 reads YSYEKL. CDR3 length equals 13 residues. The CDR3 is CASSRNTGGEQYF. In DNA, the CDR3 is TGCGCCAGCAGCCGGAATACAGGCGGCGAGCAGTACTTC.

The chain employs TRBV5-1 and TRBJ2-1, with 12 bases that match TRBD2. Germline V CDR1 and CDR2: SGHRS, YFSETQ. The CDR3 extends over 14 amino acids. Trimming cost V 4 bases and J 9 bases; bases outside gene matches: 5. CDR3 bases: TGCGCCAGCAGCACAGGACTAGCGGGGCTTGAGCAGTTCTTC. Its translation is CASSTGLAGLEQFF.

The chain couples TRBV28 to TRBJ2-3; 8 bases agree with TRBD1. J was trimmed by 4 bases and V by 4 bases; bases with no gene match: 13. The CDR3 extends over 17 amino acids. Germline CDR1 MDHEN, CDR2 SYDVKM. CDR3 nucleotide sequence: TGTGCCAGCAGTTCCCTTGGCGCAGCAGGGGGCTCAGATACGCAGTATTTT. Amino acid sequence: CASSSLGAAGGSDTQYF.

This chain links TRBV7-2 with TRBJ1-6; D remains ambiguous. The CDR3 totals 15 residues. Between the trimmed V and J ends, which lost 4 bases and 10 bases, there was a span of 17 bases. Germline CDR1 reads SGHTA; CDR2 reads FQGNSA. This CDR3 reads CASSSESAPRSPLHF. In nucleotides, the CDR3 is TGTGCCAGCAGCTCCGAGTCCGCCCCGAGGTCACCCCTCCACTTT. Looking up the rest from reference TRBV7-2 and TRBJ1-6 gives the full variable domain: GAGVSQSPSNKVTEKGKDVELRCDPISGHTALYWYRQSLGQGLEFLIYFQGNSAPDKSGLPSDRFSAERTGGSVSTLTIQRTQQEDSAVYLCASSSESAPRSPLHFGNGTRLTVT.

This clone occurred once. V gene TRBV23-1 combines with J gene TRBJ2-5; 8 bases are a match to TRBD1. TRBV23-1 carries the ORF label, with uncertain function. CDR3 length: 15 residues. V shed 8 bases, J shed 2 bases, and the junction held 10 bases outside the gene matches. The CDR3 protein is CASGGQGVGQETQYF. For the CDR3, the DNA is TGCGCCAGCGGCGGACAGGGAGTGGGGCAAGAGACCCAGTACTTC.

The chain combines TRBV7-9 with TRBJ2-1, with 9 nucleotides matching TRBD2. J gave up 6 bases and V 8 bases, and 11 bases lay outside the gene matches. CDR1 SEHNR and CDR2 FQNEAQ come from the germline V gene (reference sequence). The CDR3 totals 15 residues. The CDR3 loop is CASGPMVAGANEQFF. CDR3 DNA sequence: TGTGCCAGCGGTCCTATGGTAGCGGGAGCCAATGAGCAGTTCTTC.

The chain couples TRBV7-8 to TRBJ1-1; TRBD1 agrees at 12 bases. Germline trimming cut 7 bases from V and 2 bases from J; bases unmatched to any gene: 14. This CDR3 region has 18 residues. Per the germline V gene, CDR1 is SGHVS and CDR2 is FQNEAQ. The CDR3, as DNA: TGTGCCAGCAAACCCTACCGGGACAGGGGGCTAGTAAACACTGAAGCTTTCTTT. The encoded protein is CASKPYRDRGLVNTEAFF. Supplemented by reference TRBV7-8 and TRBJ1-1, the full variable domain reads GAGVSQSPRYKVAKRGQDVALRCDPISGHVSLFWYQQALGQGPEFLTYFQNEAQLDKSGLPSDRFFAERPEGSVSTLKIQRTQQEDSAVYLCASKPYRDRGLVNTEAFFGQGTRLTVV.

The rearrangement joins TRBV18 to TRBJ2-1, with 15 bases that match TRBD2. CDR1 and CDR2 from the germline V gene are KGHSH and LQKENI. There are 17 residues in the CDR3. Trimming removed 0 bases from V and 8 bases from J; junction bases left unmatched: 5. CDR3 DNA sequence: TGTGCCAGCTCACCACCCGGGACTAGCGGGAGGATCGATGAGCAGTTCTTC. It yields the protein CASSPPGTSGRIDEQFF.

The chain links TRBV6-5 to TRBJ1-1; D remains ambiguous. The CDR3 totals 14 residues. V lost 2 bases to trimming and J lost 1 base, with 8 bases between them. CDR1 and CDR2 (germline): MNHEY, SVGAGI. CDR3 in amino acids: CASSYGPGNTEAFF. The CDR3 nucleotides are TGTGCCAGCAGTTACGGCCCGGGGAACACTGAAGCTTTCTTT.

The gene calls are TRBV19 and TRBJ2-2; 11 bases are a match to TRBD2. Germline V lookup: CDR1 LNHDA, CDR2 SQIVND (reference sequence). CDR3 size: 17 residues. V was clipped by 3 bases and J by 0 bases; unmatched bases: 3. Written as DNA, the CDR3 is TGTGCCAGTAGTATCCCGGGACTAGCGGCGAACACCGGGGAGCTGTTTTTT. It specifies CASSIPGLAANTGELFF.

This clone has only one observation. The chain carries TRBV11-2 and TRBJ2-7; possible D gene TRBD2, 5 bases. V was cut by 5 bases and J by 4 bases, with 6 bases left in between. The CDR3 extends over 11 amino acids. Germline CDR1 is SGHAT and CDR2 is FQNNGV. In nucleotides, the CDR3 is TGTGCCAGCAGCCGAGGGTACGAGCAGTACTTC. Its translation: CASSRGYEQYF.

This clone has a single count. The V call is TRBV2, the J call TRBJ1-2, with D perhaps TRBD1 (5 bases). The CDR3 has 15 amino acids. From germline, CDR1 is SNHLY and CDR2 FYNNEI. V gave up 10 bases and J gave up 4 bases, with 22 bases separating them. The CDR3: CATTAGGRVIYGYTF. CDR3 bases: TGTGCCACCACCGCGGGGGGTCGCGTTATCTATGGCTACACCTTC.

The chain carries TRBV15 and TRBJ2-5, with 9 bases matching TRBD1. The CDR3 has 15 amino acids. The germline V gene has CDR1 LNHNV and CDR2 YYDKDF (reference sequence). V shed 0 bases and J 6 bases; nucleotides not matched to a gene: 5. The CDR3 sequence: CATSRDGTGFKTQYF. CDR3 coding DNA: TGTGCCACCAGCAGAGATGGGACAGGGTTTAAGACCCAGTACTTC.

The V call is TRBV7-9, the J call TRBJ1-3, with D maybe TRBD1 (5 bases). CDR1 is SEHNR and CDR2 is FQNEAQ in the germline V gene (reference sequence). With 5 bases removed from V and 4 bases from J, the gap between germline ends came to 21 bases. CDR3 length: 17 residues. The CDR3 region is CASSLTGLQGRGNTIYF. CDR3 bases: TGTGCCAGCAGCCTAACGGGCCTTCAGGGTAGGGGAAACACCATATATTTT.

The V gene is TRBV7-2, the J gene TRBJ1-3, with TRBD1 matching over 7 bases. Germline-derived CDR1 and CDR2 are SGHTA and FQGNSA. The CDR3 is made up of 17 amino acids. V gave up 5 bases and J gave up 0 bases; unmatched junction bases: 10. The CDR3 region is CASSPSTGLNSGNTIYF. DNA for the CDR3: TGTGCCAGCAGCCCATCGACAGGGTTAAACTCTGGAAACACCATATATTTT. Filled out from reference TRBV7-2 and TRBJ1-3, the complete variable domain reads GAGVSQSPSNKVTEKGKDVELRCDPISGHTALYWYRQSLGQGLEFLIYFQGNSAPDKSGLPSDRFSAERTGGSVSTLTIQRTQQEDSAVYLCASSPSTGLNSGNTIYFGEGSWLTVV.

This chain uses TRBV5-6 with TRBJ2-3; the D is unclear. Trimming left V 3 bases short and J 3 bases short, with 8 bases between. CDR1 and CDR2 from the germline V gene are SGHDT and YYEEEE. The CDR3 is 13 amino acids. The CDR3 spells CASSSVVTDTQYF. CDR3 bases: TGTGCCAGCAGCTCTGTTGTAACAGATACGCAGTATTTT.